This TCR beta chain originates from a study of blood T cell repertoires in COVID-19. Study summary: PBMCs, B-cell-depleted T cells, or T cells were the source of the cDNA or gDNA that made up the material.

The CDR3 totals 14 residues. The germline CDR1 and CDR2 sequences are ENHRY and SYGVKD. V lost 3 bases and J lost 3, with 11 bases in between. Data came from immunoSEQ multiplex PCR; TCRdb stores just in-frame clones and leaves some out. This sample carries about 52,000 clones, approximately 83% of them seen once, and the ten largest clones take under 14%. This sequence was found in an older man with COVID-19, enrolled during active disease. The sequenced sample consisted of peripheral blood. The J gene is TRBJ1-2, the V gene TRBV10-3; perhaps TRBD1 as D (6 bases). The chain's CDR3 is CAISEGTRDYGYTF. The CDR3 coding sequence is TGTGCCATCAGTGAAGGGACACGAGACTATGGCTACACCTTC.